This passage covers 20 T cell receptor beta chains from one sample sequenced in a study of cytomegalovirus exposure and HLA in healthy donors. The PCR used 60 Vbeta and 13 Jbeta primers. Sequencing was performed with immunoSEQ multiplex PCR; in TCRdb, only in-frame clones are kept and a portion is missing. Of under 150,000 clones listed, about three quarters are singletons. Sequenced material: PBMCs. Receptor source: a woman in her thirties or forties in good health and CMV-seronegative.

This clone was counted only a few times. The J gene is TRBJ2-7, the V gene TRBV30; 9 bases are shared with TRBD2. The V gene's germline CDR1 is GTSNPN and CDR2 SVGIG (reference sequence). The V gene end was trimmed by 1 base and the J gene end by 0 bases; junction bases not matched to a gene: 10. CDR3 length: 17 amino acids. The CDR3 reads CAWSGGGSGRYSYEQYF. In DNA, the CDR3 is TGTGCCTGGAGTGGCGGAGGGAGCGGGAGGTACTCCTACGAGCAGTACTTC.

This clone occurred a few times. The rearrangement uses TRBV2 and TRBJ2-7, with 14 nucleotides matching TRBD2. Unmatched junction bases numbered 8, after V lost 7 bases and J lost 6 bases. The CDR3 spans 15 residues. The V gene's germline CDR1 is SNHLY and CDR2 FYNNEI. Here the CDR3 DNA reads TGTGCCAGCAACAAAGGGACTAGCGGGAGTTTCGAGCAGTACTTC. It codes for CASNKGTSGSFEQYF.

This chain connects TRBV11-3 to TRBJ1-3; D uncertain. The V gene's germline CDR1 is SGHNT and CDR2 YENEEA. The CDR3 consists of 16 residues. Trimming left V 2 bases short and J 0 bases short, with 11 bases between. Written as DNA, the CDR3 is TGTGCCAGCAGCTTACCCCCTCGGTCCTCTGGAAACACCATATATTTT. Protein: CASSLPPRSSGNTIYF.

The genes are TRBV30 and TRBJ2-5, with D possibly being TRBD2 (7 bases). The last part of the DNA fits TRBJ2-7 better; the J call may be wrong. In germline, CDR1 is GTSNPN, CDR2 SVGIG (reference sequence). The CDR3 loop spans 15 amino acids. CDR3 sequence: CAWRRRGALAYEQYF. DNA for the CDR3: TGTGCCTGGAGAAGACGGGGGGCCCTTGCTTACGAGCAGTACTTC.

CDR3 DNA: TGTGCCAGCAGCTTGCCTAGCGGAGGGTGGGATACGCAGTATTTT. As protein: CASSLPSGGWDTQYF. This chain joins TRBV11-1 and TRBJ2-3; 7 positions agree with TRBD2. The CDR3 covers 15 residues. Germline lookup yields CDR1 SGHAT and CDR2 FQDESV (reference sequence). V lost 3 bases and J lost 6; bases outside the gene matches: 9.

The genes are TRBV20-1 and TRBJ1-1; D possibly corresponds to TRBD1 (6 bases). V was cut by 7 bases and J by 4 bases, with 10 bases left in between. The germline CDR1 and CDR2 sequences are DFQATT and SNEGSKA (reference sequence). This CDR3 spans 11 amino acids. The CDR3 coding sequence is TGCAGTGACAGGGAGGGCACTGAAGCTTTCTTT. The encoded protein is CSDREGTEAFF.

Comment on this clone: The junction and the germline gene differ at one end; a read error may be behind it. The V and J genes are TRBV11-3 and TRBJ2-6; 11 bases are shared with TRBD1. CDR3 length: 15 residues. CDR1 and CDR2 from the germline V gene are SGHNT and YENEEA. CDR3 nucleotides: TGTGCCAGCAGCTCCGGGACAGGGGGTGCCAACGGCCTGACTTTC. Translated: CASSSGTGGANGLTF.

This clone appeared a few times. The V call is TRBV10-3, the J call TRBJ1-2, with 9 bases matching TRBD1. Trimming cost V 5 bases and J 3 bases; bases outside gene matches: 4. Germline CDR1 and CDR2: ENHRY and SYGVKD. The length of the CDR3 is 14 residues. DNA for the CDR3: TGTGCCATCAGTATGGACAGGGGCGACTATGGCTACACCTTC. It codes for CAISMDRGDYGYTF.

The rearrangement joins TRBV5-1 to TRBJ2-1; possible D gene TRBD1, 5 bases. Germline CDR1 and CDR2: SGHRS and YFSETQ. The CDR3 length is 16 residues. Between the trimmed V and J ends, which lost 5 bases and 7 bases, there was a span of 22 bases. Written as DNA, the CDR3 is TGCGCCAGCAGGCTGGGTTCCGGCCCTTCAGGGAATGAGCAGTTCTTC. Encoded protein: CASRLGSGPSGNEQFF.

The chain carries TRBV9 and TRBJ1-4; maybe TRBD1 (5 bases). CDR1 SGDLS and CDR2 YYNGEE come from the germline V gene. The CDR3 extends over 14 amino acids. V was cut by 0 bases and J by 6 bases, with 9 bases left in between. Here the CDR3 reads CASSVGLGDEKLFF. CDR3 coding DNA: TGTGCCAGCAGCGTAGGTCTAGGGGATGAAAAACTGTTTTTT.

The chain combines TRBV4-1 with TRBJ2-7; 9 bases are shared with TRBD2. The CDR3 totals 14 residues. Germline CDR1 reads MGHRA; CDR2 reads YSYEKL. V lost 6 bases, J lost 5 bases, and 8 bases stayed unmatched. This CDR3 is CASRGGRAYNEQYF. The DNA of the CDR3 is TGCGCCAGCAGGGGCGGGAGGGCCTACAACGAGCAGTACTTC.

The chain joins TRBV27 to TRBJ1-2; 9 bases map to TRBD1. Germline V gives CDR1 MNHEY, CDR2 SMNVEV (reference sequence). With 10 bases clipped from V and 6 bases from J, the junction kept 6 bases outside the gene matches. This CDR3 spans 12 amino acids. The CDR3 coding sequence is TGTGCCACAAGGACAGGGGATAATGGCTACACCTTC. It translates to CATRTGDNGYTF.

This chain connects TRBV14 to TRBJ2-7, with D possibly being TRBD1 (6 bases). Germline-derived CDR1 and CDR2 are SGHDN and FVKESK. CDR3 length equals 13 residues. V was trimmed by 4 bases and J by 0 bases, leaving 7 bases between them. CDR3 in DNA: TGTGCCAGCAGCCCAGGGGTCTCCTACGAGCAGTACTTC. Translated: CASSPGVSYEQYF.

Only one count was recorded for this clone. The V gene is TRBV5-1, the J gene TRBJ2-2; TRBD1 is a possible D gene (5 bases). With 0 bases removed from V and 4 bases from J, the gap between germline ends came to 7 bases. The CDR3 extends over 14 amino acids. Germline V gene sequence: CDR1 SGHRS, CDR2 YFSETQ. The CDR3 loop is CASSLETATGELFF. The DNA for the CDR3 is TGCGCCAGCAGCTTGGAGACAGCCACCGGGGAGCTGTTTTTT.

The V call is TRBV12-5, the J call TRBJ1-2; 8 nucleotides line up with TRBD1. The length of the CDR3 is 12 residues. The V and J ends lost 1 base and 10 bases, in that order; junction bases with no gene match: 2. Germline loops: CDR1 LGHNT, CDR2 FRNRAP. CDR3 nucleotide sequence: TGTGCTAGTGGTTTGGACAGGGGGGACTACACCTTC. Protein: CASGLDRGDYTF.

The CDR3 nucleotides read TGTGCCAGCAGTGGGGGGGGTCTTGTCTCTGGAAACACCATATATTTT. Encoded protein: CASSGGGLVSGNTIYF. This chain uses TRBV7-6 with TRBJ1-3; D possibly corresponds to TRBD1 (5 bases). With 6 bases removed from V and 0 bases from J, the gap between germline ends came to 15 bases. CDR1 SGHVS and CDR2 FNYEAQ come from the germline V gene. The CDR3 loop spans 16 amino acids.

This clone was observed a few times. The rearrangement links TRBV2 to TRBJ1-2; TRBD1 matches at 8 bases. With 6 bases clipped from V and 8 bases from J, the junction kept 14 bases outside the gene matches. CDR1 is SNHLY and CDR2 is FYNNEI in the germline V gene. This CDR3 comprises 15 residues. CDR3 region: CASSGQGGFSLGYTF. DNA for the CDR3: TGTGCCAGCAGCGGACAGGGAGGTTTCAGTTTAGGCTACACCTTC.

The V gene is TRBV19, the J gene TRBJ2-1; D may be TRBD1 (6 bases). V lost 4 bases to trimming and J lost 8 bases, with 12 bases between them. The germline gives CDR1 LNHDA, CDR2 SQIVND (reference sequence). The CDR3 is 13 amino acids. DNA for the CDR3: TGTGCCAGTAGTACTATAGCAGGGGATGAGCAGTTCTTC. The encoded protein is CASSTIAGDEQFF.

The rearrangement joins TRBV4-2 to TRBJ2-7, with D possibly being TRBD1 (5 bases). This CDR3 has 13 residues. Germline CDR1 is LGHNA and CDR2 is YNFKEQ. Trimming removed 4 bases from V and 6 bases from J, with 13 bases in between. The CDR3 is CASSPIVRAEQYF. CDR3 coding DNA: TGTGCCAGCAGCCCTATTGTCAGGGCCGAGCAGTACTTC.

V gene TRBV5-5 combines with J gene TRBJ2-2; the match to TRBD1 covers 9 bases. The CDR3 is 18 residues long. Germline CDR1 and CDR2: SGHKS and YYEKEE (reference sequence). V trimming: 4 bases; J trimming: 0 bases; junction bases outside the gene matches: 10. For the CDR3, the DNA is TGTGCCAGCAGCACAATTGTACAGGGGGCGTCGAACACCGGGGAGCTGTTTTTT. Encoded protein: CASSTIVQGASNTGELFF. The whole variable domain, filled in from reference TRBV5-5 and TRBJ2-2, reads DAGVTQSPTHLIKTRGQQVTLRCSPISGHKSVSWYQQVLGQGPQFIFQYYEKEERGRGNFPDRFSARQFPNYSSELNVNALLLGDSALYLCASSTIVQGASNTGELFFGEGSRLTVL.